The 3 T cell receptor beta chains reported below all come from one sample, sequenced in a study of human T cells and chemical hapten exposure. One entry per CDR3 protein results from TCRdb running MiXCR on the RACE reads. Of 75,000 to 100,000 distinct CDR3 sequences in the sample, 12% were seen once. Noted time point: patch test 1, 2 weeks after DPC sensitization. Stated treatment: therapeutic diphenylcyclopropenone sensitization with weekly scalp DPC. The sequences come from whole blood, collected in connection with sensitization to the hapten diphenylcyclopropenone (DPC). These receptors came from a woman in her forties with alopecia areata. Some clones in this sample may be carry-over from other donors' samples.

This clonotype came up a few times. The rearrangement uses TRBV7-2 and TRBJ2-5, with D tentatively TRBD2 (6 bases). Germline CDR1 is SGHTA and CDR2 is FQGNSA. The CDR3 has 16 residues. The V gene lost 5 bases and the J gene lost 1 base, with 17 bases spanning the gap. The CDR3 DNA is TGTGCCAGCAGCCCTCAGGCGGGACCCCTCCAAGAGACCCAGTACTTC. Translation: CASSPQAGPLQETQYF.

This clonotype has just a few counts. The V gene is TRBV19, the J gene TRBJ2-4, with D perhaps TRBD1 (5 bases). Trimming removed 1 base at V and 0 bases at J, with 10 bases between. CDR3 length: 16 residues. Germline V lookup: CDR1 LNHDA, CDR2 SQIVND (reference sequence). The CDR3 loop is CASSIASTVAKNIQYF. Written as DNA, the CDR3 is TGTGCCAGTAGTATAGCCTCGACAGTAGCCAAAAACATTCAGTACTTC. The full variable domain, in which reference TRBV19 and TRBJ2-4 provide the parts outside the CDR3, is DGGITQSPKYLFRKEGQNVTLSCEQNLNHDAMYWYRQDPGQGLRLIYYSQIVNDFQKGDIAEGYSVSREKKESFPLTVTSAQKNPTAFYLCASSIASTVAKNIQYFGAGTRLSVL.

This clonotype has a count of ten or more. V is TRBV19 and J is TRBJ1-2; TRBD1 matches at 7 bases. The CDR3 totals 16 residues. V gave up 4 bases and J gave up 6 bases; unmatched junction bases: 14. Germline-derived CDR1 and CDR2 are LNHDA and SQIVND (reference sequence). The CDR3 here is CASSTLTGLRKNGYTF. The CDR3 DNA reads as TGTGCCAGTAGTACCCTGACAGGGCTCAGGAAGAATGGCTACACCTTC.